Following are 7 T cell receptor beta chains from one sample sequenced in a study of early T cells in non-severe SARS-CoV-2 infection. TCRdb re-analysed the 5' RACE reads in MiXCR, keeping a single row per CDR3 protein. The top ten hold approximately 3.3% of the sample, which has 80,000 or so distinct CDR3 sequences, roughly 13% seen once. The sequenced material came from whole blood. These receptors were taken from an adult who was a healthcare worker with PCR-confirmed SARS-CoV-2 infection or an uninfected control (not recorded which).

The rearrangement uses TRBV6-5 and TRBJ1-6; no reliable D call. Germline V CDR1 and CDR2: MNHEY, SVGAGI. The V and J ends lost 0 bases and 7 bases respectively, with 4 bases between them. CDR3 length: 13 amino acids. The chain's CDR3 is CASSYSRNSPLHF. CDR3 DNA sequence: TGTGCCAGCAGTTACTCGCGGAATTCACCCCTCCACTTT.

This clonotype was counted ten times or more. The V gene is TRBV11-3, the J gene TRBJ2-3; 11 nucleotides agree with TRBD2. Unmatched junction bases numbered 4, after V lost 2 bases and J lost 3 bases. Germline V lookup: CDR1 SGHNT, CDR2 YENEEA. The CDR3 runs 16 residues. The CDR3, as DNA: TGTGCCAGCAGCTTACTAGCGGGAGGCTCGACAGATACGCAGTATTTT. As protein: CASSLLAGGSTDTQYF.

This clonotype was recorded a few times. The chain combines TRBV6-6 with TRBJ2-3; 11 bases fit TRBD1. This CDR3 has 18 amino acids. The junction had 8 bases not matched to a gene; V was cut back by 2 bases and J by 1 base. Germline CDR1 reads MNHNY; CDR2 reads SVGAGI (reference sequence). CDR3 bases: TGTGCCAGCAGTTACCCCTGGACAGGGGGCGAAGGCACAGATACGCAGTATTTT. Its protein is CASSYPWTGGEGTDTQYF.

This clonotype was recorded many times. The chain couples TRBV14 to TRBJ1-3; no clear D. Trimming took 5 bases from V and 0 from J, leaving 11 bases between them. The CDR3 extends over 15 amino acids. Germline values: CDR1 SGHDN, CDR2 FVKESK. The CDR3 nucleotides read TGTGCCAGCAGCTTACAGATGGCCTCTGGAAACACCATATATTTT. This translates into CASSLQMASGNTIYF.

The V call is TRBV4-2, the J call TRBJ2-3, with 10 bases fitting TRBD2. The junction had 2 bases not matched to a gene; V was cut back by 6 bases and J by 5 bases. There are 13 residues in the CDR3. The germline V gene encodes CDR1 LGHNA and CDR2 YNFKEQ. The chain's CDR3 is CASRGLAEDTQYF. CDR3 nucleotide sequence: TGTGCCAGCAGAGGACTAGCGGAAGATACGCAGTATTTT.

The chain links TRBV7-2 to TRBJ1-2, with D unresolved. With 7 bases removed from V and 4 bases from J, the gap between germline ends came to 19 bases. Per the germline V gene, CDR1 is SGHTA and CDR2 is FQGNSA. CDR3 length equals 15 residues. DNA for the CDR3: TGTGCCAGCACCCCAACAATTTCGGCCGGCTATGGCTACACCTTC. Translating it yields CASTPTISAGYGYTF.

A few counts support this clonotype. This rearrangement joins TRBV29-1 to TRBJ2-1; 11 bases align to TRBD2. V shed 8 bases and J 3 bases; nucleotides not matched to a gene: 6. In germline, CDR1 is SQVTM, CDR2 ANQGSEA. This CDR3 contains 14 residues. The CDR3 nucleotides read TGCAGCTTGAGGGGACTAGCGGACTACAATGAGCAGTTCTTC. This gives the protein CSLRGLADYNEQFF.